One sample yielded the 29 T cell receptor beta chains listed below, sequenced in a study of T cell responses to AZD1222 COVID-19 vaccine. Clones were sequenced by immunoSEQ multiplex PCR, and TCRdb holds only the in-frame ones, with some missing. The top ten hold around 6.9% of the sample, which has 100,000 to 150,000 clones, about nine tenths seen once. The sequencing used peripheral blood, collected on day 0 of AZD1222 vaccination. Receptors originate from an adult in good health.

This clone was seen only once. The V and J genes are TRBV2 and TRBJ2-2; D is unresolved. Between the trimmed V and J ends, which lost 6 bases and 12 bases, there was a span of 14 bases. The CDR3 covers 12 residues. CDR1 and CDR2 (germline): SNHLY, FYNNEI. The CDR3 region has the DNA TGTGCCAGCAGCTACGCGCCCCGTCAGCTGTTTTTT. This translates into CASSYAPRQLFF.

The CDR3 DNA is TGTGCCAGCTCACCGGACAGGGGGGTCCTTTTTGGCTACACCTTC. Its protein is CASSPDRGVLFGYTF. The J gene is TRBJ1-2, the V gene TRBV18; TRBD1 matches at 10 bases. Germline V gene lookup returns CDR1 KGHSH and CDR2 LQKENI. After removal of 3 bases from V and 7 bases from J, the junction contained 8 bases not matched to a gene. This CDR3 is 15 amino acids long.

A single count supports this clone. CDR3 in DNA: TGTGCCAGCAGCAAACGACTAGCCGATGAGCAGTTCTTC. Residues: CASSKRLADEQFF. The chain is built from TRBV7-9 and TRBJ2-1; TRBD2 matches at 7 bases. V shed 5 bases, J shed 8 bases, and the junction held 6 bases outside the gene matches. The CDR3 is made up of 13 amino acids. Germline-derived CDR1 and CDR2 are SEHNR and FQNEAQ (reference sequence). Variable domain in full (rest from reference TRBV7-9 and TRBJ2-1): DTGVSQNPRHKITKRGQNVTFRCDPISEHNRLYWYRQTLGQGPEFLTYFQNEAQLEKSRLLSDRFSAERPKGSFSTLEIQRTEQGDSAMYLCASSKRLADEQFFGPGTRLTVL.

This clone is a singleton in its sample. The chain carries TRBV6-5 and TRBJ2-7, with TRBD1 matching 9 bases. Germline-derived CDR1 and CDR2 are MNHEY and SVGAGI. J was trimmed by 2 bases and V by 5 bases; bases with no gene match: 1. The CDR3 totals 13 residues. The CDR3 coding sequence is TGTGCCAGCAGTCGGGACAGGGCCTACGAGCAGTACTTC. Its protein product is CASSRDRAYEQYF.

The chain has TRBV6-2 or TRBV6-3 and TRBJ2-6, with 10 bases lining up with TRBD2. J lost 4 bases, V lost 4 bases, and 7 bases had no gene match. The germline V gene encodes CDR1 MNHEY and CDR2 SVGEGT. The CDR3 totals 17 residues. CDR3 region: CASSWLAGVVGANVLTF. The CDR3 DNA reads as TGTGCCAGCAGTTGGCTAGCGGGAGTCGTAGGGGCCAACGTCCTGACTTTC.

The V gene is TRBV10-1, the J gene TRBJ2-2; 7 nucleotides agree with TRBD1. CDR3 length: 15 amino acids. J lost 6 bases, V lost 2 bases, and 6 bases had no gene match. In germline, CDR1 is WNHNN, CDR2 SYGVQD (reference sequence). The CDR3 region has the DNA TGCGCCAGCAGTGAGAGGGACAGCTCGGCCGGGGAGCTGTTTTTT. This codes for CASSERDSSAGELFF.

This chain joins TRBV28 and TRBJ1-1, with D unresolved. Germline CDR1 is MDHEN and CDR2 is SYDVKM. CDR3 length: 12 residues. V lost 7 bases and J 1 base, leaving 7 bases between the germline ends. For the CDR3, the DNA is TGTGCCAGCAAACAGCCGAACACTGAAGCTTTCTTT. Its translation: CASKQPNTEAFF.

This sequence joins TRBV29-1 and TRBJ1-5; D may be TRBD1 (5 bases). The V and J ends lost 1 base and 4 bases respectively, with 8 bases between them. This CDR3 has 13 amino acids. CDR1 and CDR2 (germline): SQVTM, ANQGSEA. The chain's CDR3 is CSVEVTANQPQHF. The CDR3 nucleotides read TGCAGCGTTGAAGTGACAGCGAATCAGCCCCAGCATTTT.

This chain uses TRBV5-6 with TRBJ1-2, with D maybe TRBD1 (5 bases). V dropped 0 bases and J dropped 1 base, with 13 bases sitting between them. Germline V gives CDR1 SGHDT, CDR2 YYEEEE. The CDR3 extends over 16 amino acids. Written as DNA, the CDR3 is TGTGCCAGCAGCTTGGAGGGATTGGGGGATAACTATGGCTACACCTTC. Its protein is CASSLEGLGDNYGYTF.

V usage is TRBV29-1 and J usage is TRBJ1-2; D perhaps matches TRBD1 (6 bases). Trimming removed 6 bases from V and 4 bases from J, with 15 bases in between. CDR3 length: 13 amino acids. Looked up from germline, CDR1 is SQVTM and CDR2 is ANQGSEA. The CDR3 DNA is TGCAGCGTAGCGGACAGTAAGATCTATGGCTACACCTTC. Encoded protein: CSVADSKIYGYTF. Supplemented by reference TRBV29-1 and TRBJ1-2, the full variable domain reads SAVISQKPSRDICQRGTSLTIQCQVDSQVTMMFWYRQQPGQSLTLIATANQGSEATYESGFVIDKFPISRPNLTFSTLTVSNMSPEDSSIYLCSVADSKIYGYTFGSGTRLTVV.

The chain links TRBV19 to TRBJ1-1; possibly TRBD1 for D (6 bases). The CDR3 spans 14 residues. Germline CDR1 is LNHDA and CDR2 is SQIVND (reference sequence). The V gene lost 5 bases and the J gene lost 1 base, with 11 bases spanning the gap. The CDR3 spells CASSSGTRNTEAFF. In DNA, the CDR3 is TGTGCCAGTAGTTCCGGGACACGGAACACTGAAGCTTTCTTT.

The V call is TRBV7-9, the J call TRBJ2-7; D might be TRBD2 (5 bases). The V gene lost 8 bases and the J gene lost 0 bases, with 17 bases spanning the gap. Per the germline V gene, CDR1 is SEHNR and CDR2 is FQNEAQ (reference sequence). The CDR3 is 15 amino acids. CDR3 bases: TGTGCCAGCCGCAGGCGAGAAGGGAGCTCCTACGAGCAGTACTTC. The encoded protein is CASRRREGSSYEQYF.

The DNA for the CDR3 is TGTGCCAGCAGTTTATTCAGGGGCGACAATCAGCCCCAGCATTTT. Translation gives CASSLFRGDNQPQHF. The V gene is TRBV28, the J gene TRBJ1-5, with a weak D call TRBD1 (6 bases). CDR1 and CDR2 (germline): MDHEN, SYDVKM. The CDR3 extends over 15 amino acids. Deletions cut 1 base from V and 3 bases from J, with 10 bases between.

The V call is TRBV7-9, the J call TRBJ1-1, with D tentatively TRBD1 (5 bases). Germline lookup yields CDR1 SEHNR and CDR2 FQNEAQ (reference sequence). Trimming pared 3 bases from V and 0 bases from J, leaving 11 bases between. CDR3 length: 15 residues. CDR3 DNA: TGTGCCAGCAGCTTTTCCGGGACGGTGAACACTGAAGCTTTCTTT. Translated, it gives CASSFSGTVNTEAFF.

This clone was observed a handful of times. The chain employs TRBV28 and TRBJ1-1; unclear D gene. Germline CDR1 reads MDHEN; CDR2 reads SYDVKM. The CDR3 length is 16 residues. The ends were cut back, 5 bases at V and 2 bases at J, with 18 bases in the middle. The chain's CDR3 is CASSPLAGSLNTEAFF. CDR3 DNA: TGTGCCAGCAGTCCTTTAGCCGGAAGCCTAAACACTGAAGCTTTCTTT.

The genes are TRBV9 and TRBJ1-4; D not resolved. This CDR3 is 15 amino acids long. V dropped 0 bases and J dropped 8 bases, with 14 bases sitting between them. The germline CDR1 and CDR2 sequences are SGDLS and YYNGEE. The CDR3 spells CASSVAGRLGEKLFF. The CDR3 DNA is TGTGCCAGCAGCGTAGCCGGGAGGCTCGGGGAAAAACTGTTTTTT.

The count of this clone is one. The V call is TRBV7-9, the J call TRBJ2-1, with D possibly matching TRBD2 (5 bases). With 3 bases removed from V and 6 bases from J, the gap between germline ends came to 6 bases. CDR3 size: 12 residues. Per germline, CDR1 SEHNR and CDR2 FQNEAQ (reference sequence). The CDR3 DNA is TGTGCCAGCAGCTTTGCGGGCAATGAGCAGTTCTTC. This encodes CASSFAGNEQFF.

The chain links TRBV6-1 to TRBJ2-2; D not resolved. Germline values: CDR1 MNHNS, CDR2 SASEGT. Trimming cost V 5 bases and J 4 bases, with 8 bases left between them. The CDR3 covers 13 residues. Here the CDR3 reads CASSFQLTGELFF. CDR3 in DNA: TGTGCCAGCAGTTTCCAACTCACCGGGGAGCTGTTTTTT.

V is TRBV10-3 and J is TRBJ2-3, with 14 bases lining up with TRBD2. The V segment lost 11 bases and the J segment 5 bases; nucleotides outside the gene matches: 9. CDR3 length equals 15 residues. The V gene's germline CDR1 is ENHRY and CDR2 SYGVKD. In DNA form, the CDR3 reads TGTGCCGTATCTCCTGGACTAGCGGGGGGAGATACGCAGTATTTT. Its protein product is CAVSPGLAGGDTQYF.

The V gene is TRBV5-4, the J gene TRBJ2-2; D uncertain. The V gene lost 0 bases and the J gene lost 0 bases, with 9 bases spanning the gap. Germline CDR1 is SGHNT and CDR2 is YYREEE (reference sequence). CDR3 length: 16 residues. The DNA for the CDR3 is TGTGCCAGCAGCTTGGCCGCCACCTCGAACACCGGGGAGCTGTTTTTT. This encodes CASSLAATSNTGELFF.

The CDR3 nucleotides read TGCGCCAGCAGTGAGTCAGGGGACGCGGAGACCCAGTACTTC. It yields the protein CASSESGDAETQYF. The chain combines TRBV10-1 with TRBJ2-5; the D gene could be TRBD1 or TRBD2 (5 bases each). Germline V gene lookup returns CDR1 WNHNN and CDR2 SYGVQD (reference sequence). V dropped 0 bases and J dropped 5 bases, with 10 bases sitting between them. This CDR3 has 14 residues.

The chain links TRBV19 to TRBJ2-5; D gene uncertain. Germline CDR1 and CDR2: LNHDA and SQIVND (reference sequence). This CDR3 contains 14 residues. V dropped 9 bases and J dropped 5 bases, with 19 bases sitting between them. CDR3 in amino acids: CASASYGSGETQYF. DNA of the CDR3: TGTGCCAGCGCGAGTTATGGGTCCGGGGAGACCCAGTACTTC.

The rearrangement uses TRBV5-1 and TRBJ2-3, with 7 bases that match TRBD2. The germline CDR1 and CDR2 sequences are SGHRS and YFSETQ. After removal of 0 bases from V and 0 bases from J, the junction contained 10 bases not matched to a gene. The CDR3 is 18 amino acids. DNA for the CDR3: TGCGCCAGCAGCTTGGAAGGGCTAGCGGCGACTAGCACAGATACGCAGTATTTT. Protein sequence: CASSLEGLAATSTDTQYF.

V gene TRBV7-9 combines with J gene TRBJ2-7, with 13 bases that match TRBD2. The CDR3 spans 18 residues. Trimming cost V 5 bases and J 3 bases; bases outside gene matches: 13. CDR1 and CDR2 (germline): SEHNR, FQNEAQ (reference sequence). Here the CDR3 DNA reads TGTGCCAGCAGCCCTCGGACTAGCGGGGGAGGGGCCTACTACGAGCAGTACTTC. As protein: CASSPRTSGGGAYYEQYF.

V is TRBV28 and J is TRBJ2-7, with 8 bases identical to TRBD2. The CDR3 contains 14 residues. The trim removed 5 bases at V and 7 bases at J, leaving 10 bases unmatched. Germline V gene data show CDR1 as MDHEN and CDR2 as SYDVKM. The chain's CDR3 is CASSILSGIGEQYF. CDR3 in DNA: TGTGCCAGCAGTATACTTAGCGGGATAGGTGAGCAGTACTTC.

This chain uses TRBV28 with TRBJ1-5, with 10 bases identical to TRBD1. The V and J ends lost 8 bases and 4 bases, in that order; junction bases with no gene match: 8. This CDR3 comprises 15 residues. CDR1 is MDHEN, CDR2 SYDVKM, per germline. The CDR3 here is CASGRDRGVNQPQHF. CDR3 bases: TGTGCCAGCGGCCGGGACAGGGGAGTTAATCAGCCCCAGCATTTT.

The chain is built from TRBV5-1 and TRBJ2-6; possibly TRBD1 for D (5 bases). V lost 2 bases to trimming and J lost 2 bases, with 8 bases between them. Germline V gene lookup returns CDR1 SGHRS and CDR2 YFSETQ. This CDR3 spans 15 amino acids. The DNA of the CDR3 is TGCGCCAGCAGCTTAGGGGTAACTGGGGCCAACGTCCTGACTTTC. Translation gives CASSLGVTGANVLTF.

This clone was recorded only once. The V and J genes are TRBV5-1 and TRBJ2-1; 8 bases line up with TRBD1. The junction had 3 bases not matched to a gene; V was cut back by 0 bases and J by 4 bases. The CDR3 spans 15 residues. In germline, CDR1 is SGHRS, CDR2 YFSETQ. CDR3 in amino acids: CASSLAGTGYNEQFF. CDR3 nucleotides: TGCGCCAGCAGCTTGGCCGGGACAGGATACAATGAGCAGTTCTTC.

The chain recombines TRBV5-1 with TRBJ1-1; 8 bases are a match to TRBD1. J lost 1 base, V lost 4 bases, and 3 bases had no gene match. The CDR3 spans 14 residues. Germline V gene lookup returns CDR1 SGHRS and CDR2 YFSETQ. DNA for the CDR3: TGCGCCAGCAGCCCCGGACAGGGGAACACTGAAGCTTTCTTT. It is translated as CASSPGQGNTEAFF. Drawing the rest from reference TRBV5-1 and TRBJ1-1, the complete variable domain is KAGVTQTPRYLIKTRGQQVTLSCSPISGHRSVSWYQQTPGQGLQFLFEYFSETQRNKGNFPGRFSGRQFSNSRSEMNVSTLELGDSALYLCASSPGQGNTEAFFGQGTRLTVV.